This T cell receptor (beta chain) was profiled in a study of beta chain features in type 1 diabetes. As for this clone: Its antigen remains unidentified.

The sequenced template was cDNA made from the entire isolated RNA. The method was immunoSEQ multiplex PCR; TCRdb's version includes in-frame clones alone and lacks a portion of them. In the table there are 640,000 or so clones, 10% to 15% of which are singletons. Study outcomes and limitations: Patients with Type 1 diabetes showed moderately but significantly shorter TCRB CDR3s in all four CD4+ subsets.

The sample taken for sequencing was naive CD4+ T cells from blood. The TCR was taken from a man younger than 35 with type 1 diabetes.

The CDR3 reads CASIPRSVLGSYNEQFF. CDR3 coding DNA: TGTGCCAGTATCCCCCGTTCGGTGCTCGGGTCCTACAATGAGCAGTTCTTC. The V call is TRBV19, the J call TRBJ2-1; no clear D gene. CDR1 is LNHDA, CDR2 SQIVND, per germline (reference sequence). The V and J ends lost 7 bases and 1 base respectively, with 20 bases between them. CDR3 size: 17 residues.